This T cell receptor beta chain is drawn from a study of blood T cell repertoires in COVID-19. TCRdb keeps only in-frame clones here, not all; method: immunoSEQ multiplex PCR. Counted here are some 150,000 clones, approximately 91% occurring once; the ten biggest clones make up approximately 2.5%. Germline lookup yields CDR1 SGHNT and CDR2 YENEEA. The CDR3 consists of 14 residues. The V and J ends lost 5 bases and 2 bases, in that order; junction bases with no gene match: 2. This chain uses TRBV11-3 with TRBJ2-5; 10 bases match TRBD2. The sequence was collected from a human donor in a cohort sampled during active COVID-19. Material for sequencing was peripheral blood. The CDR3 region is CASSLAGVQETQYF. CDR3 nucleotide sequence: TGTGCCAGCAGCCTAGCGGGGGTGCAAGAGACCCAGTACTTC. The variable domain in full, completed from reference TRBV11-3 and TRBJ2-5, reads EAGVVQSPRYKIIEKKQPVAFWCNPISGHNTLYWYLQNLGQGPELLIRYENEEAVDDSQLPKDRFSAERLKGVDSTLKIQPAELGDSAVYLCASSLAGVQETQYFGPGTRLLVL.